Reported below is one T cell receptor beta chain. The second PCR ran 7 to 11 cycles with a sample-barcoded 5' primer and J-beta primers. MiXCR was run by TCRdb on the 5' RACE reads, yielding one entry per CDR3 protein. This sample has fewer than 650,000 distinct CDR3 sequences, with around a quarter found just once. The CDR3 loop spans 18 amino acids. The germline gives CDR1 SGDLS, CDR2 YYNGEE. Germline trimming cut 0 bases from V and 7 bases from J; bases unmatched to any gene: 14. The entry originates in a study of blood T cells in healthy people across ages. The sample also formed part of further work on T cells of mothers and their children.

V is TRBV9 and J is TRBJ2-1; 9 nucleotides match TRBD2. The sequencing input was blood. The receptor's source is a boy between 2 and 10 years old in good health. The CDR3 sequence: CASSVEPSGGRAGNEQFF. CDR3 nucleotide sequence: TGTGCCAGCAGCGTAGAGCCCTCCGGCGGGAGGGCCGGGAATGAGCAGTTCTTC.